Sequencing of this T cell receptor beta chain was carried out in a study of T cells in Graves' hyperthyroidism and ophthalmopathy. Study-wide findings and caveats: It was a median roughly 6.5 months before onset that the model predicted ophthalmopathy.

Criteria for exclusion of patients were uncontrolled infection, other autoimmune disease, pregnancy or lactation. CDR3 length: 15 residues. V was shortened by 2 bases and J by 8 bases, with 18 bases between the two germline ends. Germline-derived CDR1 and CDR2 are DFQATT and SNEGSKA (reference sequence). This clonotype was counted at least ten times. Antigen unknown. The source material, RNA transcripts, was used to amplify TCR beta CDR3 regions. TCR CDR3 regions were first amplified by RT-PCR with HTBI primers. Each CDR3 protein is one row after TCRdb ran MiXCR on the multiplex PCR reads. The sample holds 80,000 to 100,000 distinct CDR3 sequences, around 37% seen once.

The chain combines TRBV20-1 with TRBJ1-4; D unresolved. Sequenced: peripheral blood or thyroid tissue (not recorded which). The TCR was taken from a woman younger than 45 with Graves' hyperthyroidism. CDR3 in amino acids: CSARPSRTQGEKLFF. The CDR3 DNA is TGCAGTGCTAGACCCAGCAGAACCCAAGGGGAAAAACTGTTTTTT.